A selection of T cell receptor beta chains follows, all from one sample in a study of CD8 T cells in Susac syndrome. Each CDR3 protein is one row after TCRdb ran MiXCR on the immunoSEQ multiplex PCR reads. The repertoire has 120,000 to 150,000 distinct CDR3 sequences, around 94% of them found once; the top ten carry roughly 0.29%. Sequencing input: CD8+ T cells from PBMCs. Receptors originate from a human donor in good health. The CDR3 runs from the conserved cysteine through the conserved F or W. D genes are given only for firm matches. Rows give clone size only sometimes, using once, few, many, or a class for an expanded clone.

j_call | v_call | clone_size | d_call | cdr3_nt | cdr3_aa
TRBJ2-7 | TRBV14 | once | NA | TGTGCCAGCAGTACATCAGGGGACTCCTACGAGCAGTACTTC | CASSTSGDSYEQYF
TRBJ2-2 | TRBV27 | NA | NA | TGTGCCAGCAGGAGCAGGGGAGGAACCGGGGAGCTGTTTTTT | CASRSRGGTGELFF
TRBJ2-2 | TRBV20-1 | once | NA | TGCAGTGCTCCATATGGGGATGAGGACATCGGGTACACCGGGGAGCTGTTTTTT | CSAPYGDEDIGYTGELFF
TRBJ2-3 | TRBV9 | NA | TRBD1 | TGTGCCAGCAGCGTACAGGGGGCGAGCACAGATACGCAGTATTTT | CASSVQGASTDTQYF
TRBJ2-7 | TRBV9 | NA | NA | TGTGCCAGCAGCGTAGGGCGAACCCCTTCCTACGAGCAGTACTTC | CASSVGRTPSYEQYF
TRBJ2-1 | TRBV12-3/TRBV12-4 | NA | NA | TGTGCCAGCAGTCCGGGCCTGTGGGATGAGCAGTTCTTC | CASSPGLWDEQFF
TRBJ2-7 | TRBV29-1 | few | TRBD2 | TGCAGCGTTGTGGTGGCCAGCGGGAGTGGCGAGCAGTACTTC | CSVVVASGSGEQYF
TRBJ2-3 | TRBV3-1 | NA | TRBD1 | TGTGCCAGCAGCTCTGACAGGGCTCCAGATACGCAGTATTTT | CASSSDRAPDTQYF
TRBJ2-1 | TRBV27 | NA | NA | TGTGCCAGCAGTCTTACAGAGCGTGAGCAGTTCTTC | CASSLTEREQFF
TRBJ1-4 | TRBV27 | NA | NA | TGTGCCAGCAGGTCATTGGTTCGAGGTGAAAAACTGTTTTTT | CASRSLVRGEKLFF
TRBJ2-5 | TRBV27 | NA | NA | TGTGCCAGCAGTTTTCTGAGGGCTCTGGAGACCCAGTACTTC | CASSFLRALETQYF
TRBJ2-3 | TRBV15 | NA | NA | TGTGCCACCGCCTTTGGAGATACGCAGTATTTT | CATAFGDTQYF
TRBJ2-5 | TRBV12-3/TRBV12-4 | NA | NA | TGTGCCAGCAGTGACTCAGGAGGGGACGGAGAGACCCAGTACTTC | CASSDSGGDGETQYF
TRBJ2-2 | TRBV12-3/TRBV12-4 | once | NA | TGTGCCAGCAGGGACATTGGCGCCGGGGAGCTGTTTTTT | CASRDIGAGELFF
TRBJ2-7 | TRBV27 | NA | TRBD2 | TGTGCCAGCAGTCCGCCCGCCGGACTAGCTTTCGAGCAGTACTTC | CASSPPAGLAFEQYF
TRBJ1-1 | TRBV29-1 | NA | NA | TGCAGCGTCCATAAGGGGACTGAAGCTTTCTTT | CSVHKGTEAFF
TRBJ2-7 | TRBV6-2/TRBV6-3 | NA | TRBD2 | TGTGCCAGCAGCCTTAGCGGGATTTACGAGCAGTACTTC | CASSLSGIYEQYF
TRBJ2-3 | TRBV7-9 | NA | NA | TGTGCCAGCAGCGAATCGGTCACAGATACGCAGTATTTT | CASSESVTDTQYF
TRBJ2-5 | TRBV14 | NA | NA | TGTGCCAGCAGCCAAGATACCTTCCGCGAACAAGAGACCCAGTACTTC | CASSQDTFREQETQYF
TRBJ2-3 | TRBV9 | NA | NA | TGTGCCAGCAGCGAGGACGGGACTTGGGGCACAGATACGCAGTATTTT | CASSEDGTWGTDTQYF
TRBJ2-1 | TRBV12-3/TRBV12-4 | NA | TRBD2 | TGTGCCAGCAGGAGACTAGCGGGAGATCTCAATGAGCAGTTCTTC | CASRRLAGDLNEQFF
TRBJ2-3 | TRBV4-3 | NA | NA | TGCGCCAGCAGCCAAGGACAGACTAGCACAGATACGCAGTATTTT | CASSQGQTSTDTQYF
TRBJ2-1 | TRBV9 | NA | TRBD1 | TGTGCCAGCAGCGCGACAGGGGCGGAGGGCAATGAGCAGTTCTTC | CASSATGAEGNEQFF
TRBJ2-1 | TRBV24-1 | NA | TRBD1 | TGTGCCACCAGTGACACCGGGACAGGGAGCTCCTACAATGAGCAGTTCTTC | CATSDTGTGSSYNEQFF
TRBJ2-7 | TRBV11-2 | NA | NA | TGTGCCAGCAGCTTGAGCCCGCTCTCCTACGAGCAGTACTTC | CASSLSPLSYEQYF
TRBJ2-7 | TRBV13 | NA | TRBD2 | TGTGCCAGCAGCTCCGGGACTAGCGGGAGTTGGGAGCAGTACTTC | CASSSGTSGSWEQYF
TRBJ2-7 | TRBV7-6 | once | TRBD1 | TGTGCCAGCAGTTCGCGACAGGGATCAGAGAAGTACTTC | CASSSRQGSEKYF
TRBJ2-1 | TRBV4-1 | NA | NA | TGCGCCAGCAGCCCAGAACAGGGTGTCCCCTACAATGAGCAGTTCTTC | CASSPEQGVPYNEQFF
TRBJ2-1 | TRBV29-1 | NA | TRBD2 | TGCAGCGTTGAGGGTAGCGGGAGACTCTCCTACAATGAGCAGTTCTTC | CSVEGSGRLSYNEQFF
TRBJ2-7 | TRBV12-3/TRBV12-4 | NA | NA | TGTGCCAGCAGTTTGGCCCCCGGTTACGAGCAGTACTTC | CASSLAPGYEQYF
TRBJ2-1 | TRBV27 | NA | NA | TGTGCCAGCAGTCCAGACAGCGGATACAATGAGCAGTTCTTC | CASSPDSGYNEQFF
TRBJ2-2 | TRBV30 | NA | TRBD1 | TGTGCCTGGAGTATCGGACAGGGAATCGGGGAGCTGTTTTTT | CAWSIGQGIGELFF
TRBJ2-1 | TRBV12-3/TRBV12-4 | NA | NA | TGTGCCAGCAGTGGGGGACTCCTTCCCCGTCAGCAGTTCTTC | CASSGGLLPRQQFF
TRBJ2-1 | TRBV12-3/TRBV12-4 | NA | TRBD2 | TGTGCCAGTGGACTAGCGGGAGTTAATGAGCAGTTCTTC | CASGLAGVNEQFF
TRBJ2-2 | TRBV4-3 | NA | NA | TGCGCCAGCAGCCGTTGGTCCGGGCACACCGGGGAGCTGTTTTTT | CASSRWSGHTGELFF
TRBJ2-7 | TRBV13 | NA | TRBD2 | TGTGCCAGCAGCGAGCGACTAGCCCACGAGCAGTACTTC | CASSERLAHEQYF
TRBJ2-1 | TRBV27 | NA | NA | TGTGCCAGCAGAGACACCCCGGGACTGGACTACAATGAGCAGTTCTTC | CASRDTPGLDYNEQFF
TRBJ2-7 | TRBV6-1 | NA | TRBD2 | TGTGCCAGCAGACCAAGGGAGACTAGCGGGTCCTACGAGCAGTACTTC | CASRPRETSGSYEQYF
TRBJ2-7 | TRBV29-1 | NA | NA | TGCAGCGTTGAAGATAGGGCCGAGGATGCACGCTCCTACGAGCAGTACTTC | CSVEDRAEDARSYEQYF